The 24 T cell receptor beta chains below were found in one sample sequenced in a study of blood T cells in healthy people across ages. The use of a sample-barcoded 5' primer and a J-beta primer mix characterized a second PCR of about 6 to 12 cycles. TCRdb independently ran MiXCR on the 5' RACE reads; one entry per CDR3 protein. The sample has roughly 1.9 million distinct CDR3 sequences; 30% to 40% are singletons. Input material: blood. Receptors originate from a human donor in good health.

This chain links TRBV2 with TRBJ2-1; possible D gene TRBD1, 6 bases. The CDR3 covers 11 residues. Germline CDR1 SNHLY, CDR2 FYNNEI. V was cut by 6 bases and J by 9 bases, with 9 bases left in between. CDR3 coding DNA: TGTGCCAGCAGACAGGGTATTGAGCAGTTCTTC. Amino acids: CASRQGIEQFF.

The genes are TRBV4-3 and TRBJ2-1; D perhaps matches TRBD2 (7 bases). The V and J ends lost 0 bases and 2 bases respectively, with 17 bases between them. Germline V gives CDR1 LGHNA, CDR2 YSLEER. There are 18 residues in the CDR3. CDR3 bases: TGCGCCAGCAGCCAAGATGCGTTGGCGGGGGCCCCCTACAATGAGCAGTTCTTC. This gives the protein CASSQDALAGAPYNEQFF.

The chain has TRBV2 and TRBJ2-7, with TRBD1 matching over 7 bases. Per the germline V gene, CDR1 is SNHLY and CDR2 is FYNNEI. The CDR3 loop spans 15 amino acids. With 4 bases clipped from V and 5 bases from J, the junction kept 11 bases outside the gene matches. The CDR3 reads CASSVRQGQRNEQYF. For the CDR3, the DNA is TGTGCCAGCAGTGTTCGACAGGGTCAGAGGAACGAGCAGTACTTC.

The chain carries TRBV7-9 and TRBJ1-2; D not certain. The CDR3 runs to 15 residues. The V end lost 5 bases, the J end lost 2 bases, and 15 bases lay between the germline ends. Germline V lookup: CDR1 SEHNR, CDR2 FQNEAQ (reference sequence). The CDR3 sequence: CASSTGRNLNYGYTF. In DNA, the CDR3 is TGTGCCAGCAGCACCGGACGGAACCTCAACTATGGCTACACCTTC.

This clonotype was observed a handful of times. The chain couples TRBV12-3 or TRBV12-4 to TRBJ2-5; 9 nucleotides agree with TRBD1. The J call may be wrong; the DNA end is better matched by TRBJ2-7. CDR3 length: 15 residues. CDR3 protein: CASSFFGTGYDEQYF. The CDR3 DNA reads TGTGCCAGCAGTTTCTTCGGGACAGGGTACGACGAGCAGTACTTC.

This clonotype was counted only a few times. This sequence joins TRBV20-1 and TRBJ2-7; 8 bases line up with TRBD2. The assigned J gene may be wrong: the sequence end matches TRBJ2-5 better. The CDR3 extends over 13 amino acids. Germline CDR1 reads DFQATT; CDR2 reads SNEGSKA (reference sequence). The CDR3 DNA sequence: TGCAGTGCTAGAAAGCGGGGGCGGGAGACCCAGTACTTC. This codes for CSARKRGRETQYF.

The V gene is TRBV4-1, the J gene TRBJ2-7, with 7 bases that match TRBD2. From germline, CDR1 is MGHRA and CDR2 YSYEKL. The length of the CDR3 is 16 residues. With V trimmed by 4 bases and J by 2 bases, 11 bases remained unmatched. The CDR3 is CASSPTPGGSPYEQYF. The CDR3 bases are TGCGCCAGCAGCCCCACACCGGGGGGATCCCCCTACGAGCAGTACTTC.

This clonotype was detected once. The junction and the germline gene differ at one end; a read error may be behind it. V usage is TRBV5-1 and J usage is TRBJ2-1; D is unclear. Germline CDR1 reads SGHRS; CDR2 reads YFSETQ. The CDR3 has 14 residues. CDR3 sequence (DNA): TGCGCCAGCGGCTTATACACGGCCAACAATGAGCAGTTCTTC. This gives the protein CASGLYTANNEQFF.

The gene calls are TRBV7-3 and TRBJ2-3; TRBD1 matches at 8 bases. V dropped 4 bases and J dropped 1; count of bases not matched to a gene: 7. In germline, CDR1 is SGHTA, CDR2 FQGTGA. The CDR3 length is 16 residues. CDR3 sequence (DNA): TGTGCCAGCAGCTCCACAGGGGGTCCTGGCACAGATACGCAGTATTTT. It specifies CASSSTGGPGTDTQYF.

The chain combines TRBV6-2 or TRBV6-3 with TRBJ2-7; no reliable D call. The V end lost 5 bases, the J end lost 3 bases, and 11 bases lay between the germline ends. Looked up from germline, CDR1 is MNHEY and CDR2 is SVGEGT. This CDR3 spans 13 amino acids. In DNA form, the CDR3 reads TGTGCCAGCAGTACGCCGTGGGACTACGAGCAGTACTTC. This codes for CASSTPWDYEQYF.

This clonotype was observed once. V gene TRBV7-6 combines with J gene TRBJ1-5; D may be TRBD1 (6 bases). The germline gives CDR1 SGHVS, CDR2 FNYEAQ. Trimming removed 1 base at V and 7 bases at J, with 14 bases between. The CDR3 extends over 15 amino acids. The CDR3 here is CASSLDPGVNQPQHF. The CDR3 nucleotides read TGTGCCAGCAGCTTAGATCCAGGGGTAAACCAGCCCCAGCATTTT.

The V and J genes are TRBV7-9 and TRBJ1-6, with D uncertain. The CDR3 covers 14 residues. Trimming pared 3 bases from V and 8 bases from J, leaving 11 bases between. Looked up from germline, CDR1 is SEHNR and CDR2 is FQNEAQ (reference sequence). For the CDR3, the DNA is TGTGCCAGCAGCTTGGCCGGAGAGGATTCACCCCTCCACTTT. This translates into CASSLAGEDSPLHF.

V is TRBV20-1 and J is TRBJ2-1; D may be TRBD1 (6 bases). The tail of the sequence fits TRBJ2-7 better, so the J call may be wrong. Germline loops: CDR1 DFQATT, CDR2 SNEGSKA (reference sequence). The CDR3 contains 16 residues. The DNA of the CDR3 is TGCAGTGCTAGAGAAAGAGGGGGACACCTTTACAATGAGCAGTACTTC. Translating gives CSARERGGHLYNEQYF.

This clonotype was recorded a few times. V usage is TRBV7-2 and J usage is TRBJ2-3, with unresolved D. Trimming removed 2 bases from V and 2 bases from J, with 14 bases in between. This CDR3 has 16 amino acids. Per germline, CDR1 SGHTA and CDR2 FQGNSA. The CDR3 DNA sequence: TGTGCCAGCAGCTTATTCCGCAGGCCTCCCACAGATACGCAGTATTTT. The encoded protein is CASSLFRRPPTDTQYF.

CDR3 sequence: CASSLRTEPKGPLHF. CDR3 nucleotide sequence: TGCGCCAGCAGCTTGCGTACAGAACCGAAGGGGCCCCTCCACTTT. The V and J genes are TRBV5-1 and TRBJ1-6; D might be TRBD1 (5 bases). The germline gives CDR1 SGHRS, CDR2 YFSETQ. Trimming stripped 1 base from V and 13 bases from J, with 18 bases between. The CDR3 has 15 residues. Full variable domain (rest looked up from reference TRBV5-1 and TRBJ1-6): KAGVTQTPRYLIKTRGQQVTLSCSPISGHRSVSWYQQTPGQGLQFLFEYFSETQRNKGNFPGRFSGRQFSNSRSEMNVSTLELGDSALYLCASSLRTEPKGPLHFGNGTRLTVT.

V and J are TRBV20-1 and TRBJ2-1, with D unresolved. Trimming removed 6 bases from V and 13 bases from J, with 16 bases in between. The germline V gene encodes CDR1 DFQATT and CDR2 SNEGSKA (reference sequence). This CDR3 has 11 amino acids. The CDR3 sequence: CSASIPSHQFF. The CDR3 DNA follows: TGCAGTGCCTCCATACCCTCCCATCAGTTCTTC.

V and J are TRBV12-3 or TRBV12-4 and TRBJ1-6, with 8 bases matching TRBD1. V was clipped by 7 bases and J by 4 bases; unmatched bases: 6. The CDR3 length is 15 residues. The CDR3 region is CASILTGVYNSPLHF. The CDR3 DNA sequence: TGTGCCAGCATCCTGACAGGGGTGTATAATTCACCCCTCCACTTT.

This clonotype has a handful of counts. The chain uses TRBV6-2 or TRBV6-3 and TRBJ1-2; D gene uncertain. The CDR3 covers 14 residues. Germline loops: CDR1 MNHEY, CDR2 SVGEGT. V lost 5 bases and J lost 6, with 16 bases in between. CDR3 sequence reads: CASSGRREEDGYTF. The DNA for the CDR3 is TGTGCCAGCAGTGGTCGTAGAGAAGAGGATGGCTACACCTTC.

The chain joins TRBV4-3 to TRBJ2-3, with D tentatively TRBD1 (5 bases). The CDR3 covers 13 residues. Germline V gives CDR1 LGHNA, CDR2 YSLEER. With 0 bases removed from V and 14 bases from J, the gap between germline ends came to 15 bases. The CDR3 here is CASSQEGWGPPYF. The CDR3 DNA is TGCGCCAGCAGCCAAGAGGGTTGGGGCCCCCCGTATTTT.

This chain uses TRBV29-1 with TRBJ1-2; D is possibly TRBD1 (6 bases). Germline V lookup: CDR1 SQVTM, CDR2 ANQGSEA. V shed 4 bases and J shed 7 bases, with 13 bases lying between them. The CDR3 loop spans 12 amino acids. The CDR3 reads CSVAGGPLGYTF. The CDR3 DNA sequence: TGCAGCGTTGCGGGGGGGCCCCTTGGCTACACCTTC.

The chain is built from TRBV28 and TRBJ1-2, with TRBD1 matching over 9 bases. Germline CDR1 MDHEN, CDR2 SYDVKM. The CDR3 spans 15 residues. V was pared by 6 bases and J by 4 bases, with 9 bases of the junction left unmatched. The CDR3 loop reads CASREPGQGPYGYTF. CDR3 sequence (DNA): TGTGCCAGCAGAGAACCGGGACAGGGTCCCTATGGCTACACCTTC.

This clonotype was found a few times. J is TRBJ1-2 and V is TRBV5-6; a weak D match, TRBD1 (5 bases). This CDR3 has 14 amino acids. Deletions cut 4 bases from V and 4 bases from J, with 14 bases between. Germline CDR1 reads SGHDT; CDR2 reads YYEEEE. The CDR3, as DNA: TGTGCCAGCAGCCCGAGGGGCGCTATCTATGGCTACACCTTC. Protein product: CASSPRGAIYGYTF. Together with reference TRBV5-6 and TRBJ1-2, the CDR3 gives the full variable domain: DAGVTQSPTHLIKTRGQQVTLRCSPKSGHDTVSWYQQALGQGPQFIFQYYEEEERQRGNFPDRFSGHQFPNYSSELNVNALLLGDSALYLCASSPRGAIYGYTFGSGTRLTVV.

This clonotype has just a few counts. The chain links TRBV4-1 to TRBJ2-2; D may be TRBD1 (5 bases). The germline V gene has CDR1 MGHRA and CDR2 YSYEKL. The germline V and J ends were trimmed by 3 bases and 4 bases, with 9 bases remaining between them. This CDR3 has 14 amino acids. This CDR3 is CASSQRTSTGELFF. For the CDR3, the DNA is TGCGCCAGCAGCCAGCGGACAAGCACCGGGGAGCTGTTTTTT.

The chain is built from TRBV7-6 and TRBJ2-7; D is unclear. CDR3 length: 14 amino acids. V was clipped by 1 base and J by 2 bases, with 9 bases between them. Germline CDR1 and CDR2: SGHVS and FNYEAQ. The CDR3 bases are TGTGCCAGCAGCTTAGGCAGGATTACCTACGAGCAGTACTTC. This encodes CASSLGRITYEQYF.